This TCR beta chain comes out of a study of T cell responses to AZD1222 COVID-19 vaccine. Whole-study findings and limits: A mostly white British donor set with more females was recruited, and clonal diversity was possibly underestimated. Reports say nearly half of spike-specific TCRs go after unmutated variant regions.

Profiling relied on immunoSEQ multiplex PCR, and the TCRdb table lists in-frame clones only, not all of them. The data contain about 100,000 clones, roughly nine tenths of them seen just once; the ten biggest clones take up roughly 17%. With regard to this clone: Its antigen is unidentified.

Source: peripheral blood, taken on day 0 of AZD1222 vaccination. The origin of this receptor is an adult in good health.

Here the CDR3 DNA reads TGTGCCAGCAGTTACTCTCCAGGTGGCTATTATGGCTACACCTTC. It translates to CASSYSPGGYYGYTF. This chain joins TRBV6-5 and TRBJ1-2; D not certain. Trimming removed 0 bases from V and 5 bases from J, with 13 bases in between. The CDR3 totals 15 residues. Germline assignment: CDR1 MNHEY and CDR2 SVGAGI.